This TCR beta chain came from a study of cytomegalovirus exposure and HLA in healthy donors. This CDR3 contains 16 residues. V shed 3 bases, J shed 3 bases, and the junction held 11 bases outside the gene matches. Per germline, CDR1 GTSNPN and CDR2 SVGIG (reference sequence). The PCR had 60 Vbeta and 13 Jbeta primers. The assay was immunoSEQ multiplex PCR, and TCRdb's table has in-frame clones only and misses some. Among 100,000 to 150,000 clones, 80% to 90% were seen once, and the ten largest hold about 3.7%. The specimen sequenced was PBMCs. The rearrangement links TRBV30 to TRBJ1-3, with 7 positions matching TRBD1. This TCR came from a woman in her forties in good health and CMV-seropositive. CDR3 loop: CAWSAPARQGGNTIYF. The CDR3 coding sequence is TGTGCCTGGAGCGCACCCGCCCGACAGGGTGGAAACACCATATATTTT.